The entry below describes one TCR beta chain. The CDR3 consists of 14 residues. V lost 3 bases to trimming and J lost 4 bases, with 10 bases between them. Germline V lookup: CDR1 LNHDA, CDR2 SQIVND (reference sequence). Under the authors' procedure: Nucleated cell number was recorded as an estimate derived from reference gene primer amplification. Sequencing used immunoSEQ multiplex PCR; TCRdb keeps in-frame clones, though not all of them. V and J calls and clone size are copied from that table; D and trimming were computed from the DNA. The table includes 100,000 or so clones, over 75% detected once. The data were obtained in a study of blood T cell repertoires in COVID-19.

This rearrangement joins TRBV19 to TRBJ2-1, with a tentative D call TRBD2 (5 bases). Sequencing was carried out using peripheral blood. The TCR comes from a human donor in a cohort sampled during active COVID-19. CDR3 nucleotide sequence: TGTGCCAGTAGTATTCGCCGGGAATACAATGAGCAGTTCTTC. This encodes CASSIRREYNEQFF. Full variable domain (outside the CDR3, taken from reference TRBV19 and TRBJ2-1): DGGITQSPKYLFRKEGQNVTLSCEQNLNHDAMYWYRQDPGQGLRLIYYSQIVNDFQKGDIAEGYSVSREKKESFPLTVTSAQKNPTAFYLCASSIRREYNEQFFGPGTRLTVL.